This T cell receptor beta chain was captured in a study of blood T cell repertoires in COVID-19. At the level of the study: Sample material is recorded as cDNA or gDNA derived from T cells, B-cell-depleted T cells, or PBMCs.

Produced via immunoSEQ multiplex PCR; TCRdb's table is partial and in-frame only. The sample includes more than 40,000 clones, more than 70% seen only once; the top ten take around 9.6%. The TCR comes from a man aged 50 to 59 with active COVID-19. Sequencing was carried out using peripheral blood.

As DNA, the CDR3 is TGTGCCAGCACCCTCTCTGGGGCCAACGTCCTGACTTTC. This codes for CASTLSGANVLTF. The gene calls are TRBV12-3 or TRBV12-4 and TRBJ2-6; D is uncertain. With 7 bases removed from V and 0 bases from J, the gap between germline ends came to 4 bases. The CDR3 length is 13 residues.